The TCR beta chain described here comes from a study of neurological immune-mediated disorders. Study-wide results and caveats: CDR3 amino acid sequences found in expanded clones were never shared across subjects, suggesting private repertoires in all groups.

There are many counts of this clonotype. Its antigen remains unknown. The CDR3 covers 15 residues. The germline CDR1 and CDR2 sequences are KGHDR and SFDVKD. Trimming removed 7 bases from V and 2 bases from J; junction bases left unmatched: 3. TCRdb used MiXCR to reprocess the 5' RACE reads, holding one entry per CDR3 protein. This sample carries fewer than 65,000 distinct CDR3 sequences, 10% of them seen once, and the ten largest clones take over 4%. The sample comprised PBMCs. The rearrangement links TRBV24-1 to TRBJ2-2; TRBD1 agrees at 10 bases. This receptor was taken from a man aged 65 to 85 with HTLV-1-associated myelopathy (HAM/TSP). CDR3 region: CATRGQGGNTGELFF. DNA for the CDR3: TGTGCCACCAGAGGACAGGGGGGTAACACCGGGGAGCTGTTTTTT.